The clone carrying this T cell receptor beta chain showed up just a few times. This sample stems from a study of blood T cell repertoires in COVID-19. Produced via immunoSEQ multiplex PCR; TCRdb's table is partial and in-frame only. Seen here are about 82,000 clones, roughly three quarters observed once, and the top ten hold about a third. The V and J ends lost 1 base and 1 base respectively, with 6 bases between them. The CDR3 loop spans 13 amino acids. CDR1 is SGHNT and CDR2 is YYREEE in the germline V gene (reference sequence). The clonotype originates from a man in his sixties with COVID-19, enrolled during active disease. The rearrangement joins TRBV5-4 to TRBJ2-7, with a tentative D call TRBD2 (6 bases). Specimen: peripheral blood. CDR3 coding DNA: TGTGCCAGCAGCTTGCGGGGGTCCTACGAGCAGTACTTC. Residues: CASSLRGSYEQYF.